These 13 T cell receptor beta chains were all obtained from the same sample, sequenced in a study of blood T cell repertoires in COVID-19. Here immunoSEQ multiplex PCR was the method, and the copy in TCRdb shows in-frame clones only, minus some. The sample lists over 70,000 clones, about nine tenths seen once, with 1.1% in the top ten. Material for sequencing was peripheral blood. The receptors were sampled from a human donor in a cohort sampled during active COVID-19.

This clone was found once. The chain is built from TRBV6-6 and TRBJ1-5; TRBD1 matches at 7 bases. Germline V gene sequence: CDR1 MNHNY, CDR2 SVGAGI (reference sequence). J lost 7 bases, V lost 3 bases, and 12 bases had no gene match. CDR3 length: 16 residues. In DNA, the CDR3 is TGTGCCAGCAGTTATGGGAATAGGGGGCCTGGCCAGCCCCAGCATTTT. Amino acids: CASSYGNRGPGQPQHF.

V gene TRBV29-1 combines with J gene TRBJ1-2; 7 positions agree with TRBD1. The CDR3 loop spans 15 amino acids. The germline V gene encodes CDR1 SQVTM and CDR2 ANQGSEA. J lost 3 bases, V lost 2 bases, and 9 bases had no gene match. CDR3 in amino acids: CSVENLDRADYGYTF. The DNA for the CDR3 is TGCAGCGTTGAAAATCTAGACAGGGCAGACTATGGCTACACCTTC.

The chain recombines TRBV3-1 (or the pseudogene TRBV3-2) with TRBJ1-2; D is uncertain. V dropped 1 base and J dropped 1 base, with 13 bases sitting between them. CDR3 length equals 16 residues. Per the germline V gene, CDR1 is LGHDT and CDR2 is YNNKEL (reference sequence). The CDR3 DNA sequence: TGTGCCAGCAGCCAAGGAACGCGGCGGATTAACTATGGCTACACCTTC. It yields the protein CASSQGTRRINYGYTF.

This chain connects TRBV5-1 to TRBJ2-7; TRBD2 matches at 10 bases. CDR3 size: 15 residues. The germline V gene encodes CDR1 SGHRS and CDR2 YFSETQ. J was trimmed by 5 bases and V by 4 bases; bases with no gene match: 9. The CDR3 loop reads CASSPSSGRANEQYF. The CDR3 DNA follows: TGCGCCAGCAGCCCCTCGAGCGGGAGGGCCAACGAGCAGTACTTC.

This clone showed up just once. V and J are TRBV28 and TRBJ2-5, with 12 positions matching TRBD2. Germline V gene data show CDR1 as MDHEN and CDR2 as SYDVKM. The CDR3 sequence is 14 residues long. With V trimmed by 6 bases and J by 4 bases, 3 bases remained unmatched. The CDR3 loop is CASRALAGGETQYF. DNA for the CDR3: TGTGCCAGCAGGGCACTAGCGGGAGGAGAGACCCAGTACTTC.

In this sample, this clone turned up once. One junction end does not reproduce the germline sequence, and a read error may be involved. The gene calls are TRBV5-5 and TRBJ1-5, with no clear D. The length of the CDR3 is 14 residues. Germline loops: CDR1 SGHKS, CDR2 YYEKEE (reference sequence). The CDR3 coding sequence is TGTGCCAGCAGCTTGGCCACTCCCGATCACCCCCAGCATTTT. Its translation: CASSLATPDHPQHF.

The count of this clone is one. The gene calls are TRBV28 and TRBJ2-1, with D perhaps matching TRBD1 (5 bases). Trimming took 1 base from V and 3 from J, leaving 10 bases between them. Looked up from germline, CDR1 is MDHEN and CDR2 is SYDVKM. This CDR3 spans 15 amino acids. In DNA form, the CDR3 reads TGTGCCAGCAGTTTATATCGGACATACTACAATGAGCAGTTCTTC. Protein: CASSLYRTYYNEQFF.

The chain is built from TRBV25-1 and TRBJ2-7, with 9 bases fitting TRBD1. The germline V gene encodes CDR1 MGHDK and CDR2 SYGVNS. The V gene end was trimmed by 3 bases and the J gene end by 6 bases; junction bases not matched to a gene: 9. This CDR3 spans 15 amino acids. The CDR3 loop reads CASSDPGQGSGEQYF. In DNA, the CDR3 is TGTGCCAGCAGTGATCCGGGACAGGGATCCGGCGAGCAGTACTTC.

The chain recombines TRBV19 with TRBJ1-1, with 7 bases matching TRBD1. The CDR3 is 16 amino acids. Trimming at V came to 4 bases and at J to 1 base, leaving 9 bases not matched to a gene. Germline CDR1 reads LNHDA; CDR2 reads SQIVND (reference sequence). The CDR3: CASSTEPDRRNTEAFF. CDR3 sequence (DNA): TGTGCCAGTAGTACCGAACCGGACAGGAGGAACACTGAAGCTTTCTTT.

This chain's CDR3 is CASSEEKRGSYEQYF. DNA for the CDR3: TGTGCCAGCAGTGAAGAGAAGCGGGGTTCCTACGAGCAGTACTTC. J is TRBJ2-7 and V is TRBV25-1; 7 bases match TRBD2. Looked up from germline, CDR1 is MGHDK and CDR2 is SYGVNS. The V and J ends lost 2 bases and 1 base, in that order; junction bases with no gene match: 5. CDR3 length: 15 residues.

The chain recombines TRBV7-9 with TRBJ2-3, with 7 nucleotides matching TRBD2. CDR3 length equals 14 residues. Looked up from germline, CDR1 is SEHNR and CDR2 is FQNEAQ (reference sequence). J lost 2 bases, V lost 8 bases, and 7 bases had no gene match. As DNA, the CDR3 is TGTGCCAGCCAAGCGGGACTATACACAGATACGCAGTATTTT. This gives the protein CASQAGLYTDTQYF.

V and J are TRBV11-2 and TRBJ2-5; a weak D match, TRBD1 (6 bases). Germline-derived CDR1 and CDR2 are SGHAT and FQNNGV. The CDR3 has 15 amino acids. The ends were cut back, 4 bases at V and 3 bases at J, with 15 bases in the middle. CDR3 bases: TGTGCCAGCAGCTCCCGGGACAAAGGAGAAGAGACCCAGTACTTC. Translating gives CASSSRDKGEETQYF.

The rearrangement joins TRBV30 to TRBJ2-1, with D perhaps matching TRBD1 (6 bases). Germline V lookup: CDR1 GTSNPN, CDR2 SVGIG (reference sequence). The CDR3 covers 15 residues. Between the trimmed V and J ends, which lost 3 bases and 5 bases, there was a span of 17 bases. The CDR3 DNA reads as TGTGCCTGGAGCCAGACAGGTTATGGGGACAATGAGCAGTTCTTC. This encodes CAWSQTGYGDNEQFF.